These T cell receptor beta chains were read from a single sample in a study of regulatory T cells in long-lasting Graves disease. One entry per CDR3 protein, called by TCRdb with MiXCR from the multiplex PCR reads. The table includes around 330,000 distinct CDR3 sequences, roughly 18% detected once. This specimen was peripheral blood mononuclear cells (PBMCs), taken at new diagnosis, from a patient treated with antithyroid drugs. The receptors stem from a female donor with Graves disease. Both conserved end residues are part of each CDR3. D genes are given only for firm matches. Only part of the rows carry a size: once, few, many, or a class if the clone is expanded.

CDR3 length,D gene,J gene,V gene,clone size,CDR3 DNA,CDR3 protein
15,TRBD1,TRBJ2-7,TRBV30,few,TGTGCCTGGAGTAAACAGGGGATAGGCTCCTACGAGCAGTACTTC,CAWSKQGIGSYEQYF
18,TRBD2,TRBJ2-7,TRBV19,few,TGTGCCAGTAGCTCAACTAGCGGGATAGGTGCGCGGCCCTACGAGCAGTACTTC,CASSSTSGIGARPYEQYF
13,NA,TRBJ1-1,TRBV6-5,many,TGTGCCAGCAGTTACCGTCGAGACACTGAAGCTTTCTTT,CASSYRRDTEAFF
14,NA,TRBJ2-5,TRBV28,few,TGTGCCAGCAGCCTGGTCGGGGTGGAAGAGACCCAGTACTTC,CASSLVGVEETQYF
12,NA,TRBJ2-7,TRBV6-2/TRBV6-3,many,TGTGCCAGCAAATCTGCCGGGTACGAGCAGTACTTC,CASKSAGYEQYF
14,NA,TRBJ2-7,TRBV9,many,TGTGCCAGCAGTGCCGGGACGCTCTTCTTACAGCAGTACTTC,CASSAGTLFLQQYF
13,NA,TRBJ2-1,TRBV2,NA,TGTGCCAGCAGTACTAGCTCCTACAATGAGCAGTTCTTC,CASSTSSYNEQFF
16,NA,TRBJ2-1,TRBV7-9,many,TGTGCCAGCAGCTTAGACCCCGGGGGACCCTACAATGAGCAGTTCTTC,CASSLDPGGPYNEQFF
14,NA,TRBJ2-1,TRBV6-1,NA,TGTGCCAGCAGAAGAGGGCTGGGGGACAATGAGCAGTTCTTC,CASRRGLGDNEQFF
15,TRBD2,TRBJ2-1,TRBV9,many,TGTGCCAGCAGCACTGGACTAGCGGAATTCAATGAGCAGTTCTTC,CASSTGLAEFNEQFF
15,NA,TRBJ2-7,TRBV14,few,TGTGCCAGCGCAAGGGGGAGCTTCAAATCCTACGAGCAGTACTTC,CASARGSFKSYEQYF
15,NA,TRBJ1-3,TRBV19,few,TGTGCCAGTAGTATAGGCGGCAGCTCTGGAAACACCATATATTTT,CASSIGGSSGNTIYF